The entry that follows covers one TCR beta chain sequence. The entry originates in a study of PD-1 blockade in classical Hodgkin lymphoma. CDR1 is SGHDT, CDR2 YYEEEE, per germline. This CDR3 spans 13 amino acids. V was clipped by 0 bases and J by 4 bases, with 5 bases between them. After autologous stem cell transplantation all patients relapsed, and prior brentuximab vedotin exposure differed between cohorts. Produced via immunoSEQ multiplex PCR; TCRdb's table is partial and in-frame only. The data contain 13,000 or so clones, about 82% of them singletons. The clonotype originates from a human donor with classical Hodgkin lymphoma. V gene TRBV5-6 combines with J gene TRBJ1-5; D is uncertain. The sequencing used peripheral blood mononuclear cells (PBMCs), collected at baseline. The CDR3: CASSLAPNQPQHF. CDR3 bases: TGTGCCAGCAGCTTGGCTCCAAATCAGCCCCAGCATTTT.